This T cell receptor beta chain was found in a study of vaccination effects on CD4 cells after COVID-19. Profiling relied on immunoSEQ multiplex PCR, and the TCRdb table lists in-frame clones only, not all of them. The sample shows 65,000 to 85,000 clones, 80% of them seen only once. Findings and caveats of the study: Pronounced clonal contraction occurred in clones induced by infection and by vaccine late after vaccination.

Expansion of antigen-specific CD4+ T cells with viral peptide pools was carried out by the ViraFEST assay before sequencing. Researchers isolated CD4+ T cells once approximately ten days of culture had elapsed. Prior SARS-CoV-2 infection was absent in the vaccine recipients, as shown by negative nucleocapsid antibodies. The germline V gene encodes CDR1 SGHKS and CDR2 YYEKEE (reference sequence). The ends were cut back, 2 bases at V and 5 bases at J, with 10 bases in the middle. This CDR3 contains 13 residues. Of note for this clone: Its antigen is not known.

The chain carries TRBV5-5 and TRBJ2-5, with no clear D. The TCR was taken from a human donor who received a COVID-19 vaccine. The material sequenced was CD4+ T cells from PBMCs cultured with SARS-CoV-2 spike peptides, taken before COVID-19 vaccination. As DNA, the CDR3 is TGTGCCAGCAGCTTAAGGGATTTGGAGACCCAGTACTTC. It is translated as CASSLRDLETQYF.